This TCR beta chain was documented in a study of T cell responses to AZD1222 COVID-19 vaccine. Germline CDR1 MGHRA, CDR2 YSYEKL. The V and J ends lost 0 bases and 5 bases respectively, with 10 bases between them. The CDR3 runs to 14 residues. Produced via immunoSEQ multiplex PCR; TCRdb's table is partial and in-frame only. The sample includes over 200,000 clones, 90% to 95% of them seen just once. The clonotype was recovered from an adult who received the MenACWY meningococcal vaccine as a control. The specimen was peripheral blood, collected 28 days after the second dose of the MenACWY control vaccine. The genes are TRBV4-1 and TRBJ2-5, with D unresolved. The CDR3 sequence is CASSQEGRRETQYF. In DNA form, the CDR3 reads TGCGCCAGCAGCCAAGAGGGTCGTCGGGAGACCCAGTACTTC.